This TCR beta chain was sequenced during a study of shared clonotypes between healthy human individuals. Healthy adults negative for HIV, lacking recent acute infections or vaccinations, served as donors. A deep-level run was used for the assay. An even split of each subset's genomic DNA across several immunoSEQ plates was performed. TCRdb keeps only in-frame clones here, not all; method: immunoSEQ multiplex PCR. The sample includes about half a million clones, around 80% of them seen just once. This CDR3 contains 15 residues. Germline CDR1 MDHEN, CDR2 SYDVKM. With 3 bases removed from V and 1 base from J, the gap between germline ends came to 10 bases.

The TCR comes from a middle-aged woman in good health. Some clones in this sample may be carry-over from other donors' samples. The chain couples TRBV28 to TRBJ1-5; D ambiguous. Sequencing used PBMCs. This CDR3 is CASSFWQASNQPQHF. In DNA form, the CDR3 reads TGTGCCAGCAGTTTTTGGCAGGCCAGCAATCAGCCCCAGCATTTT.